This T cell receptor beta chain was profiled in a study of cytomegalovirus exposure and HLA in healthy donors. The germline V gene encodes CDR1 ENHRY and CDR2 SYGVKD. J gave up 9 bases and V 2 bases, and 10 bases lay outside the gene matches. This CDR3 has 16 residues. Whole-study findings and limits: Earlier analysis yielded a pattern in which most TCR beta V segments were productive about 87% or about 30% of the time. Many donors carried some public TCRs, although rarity characterized most TCR sequences.

Both 60 Vbeta primers and 13 Jbeta primers went into the PCR. Produced via immunoSEQ multiplex PCR; TCRdb's table is partial and in-frame only. This sample has over 250,000 clones; under 80% occur once, and the top ten carry roughly 2.4%. Concerning this clone itself: The antigen is not known.

This TCR was recovered from a female donor in good health and CMV-seronegative. The chain links TRBV10-3 to TRBJ2-1; 10 positions match TRBD2. The specimen was PBMCs. CDR3 amino acids: CAISEPRTAGGLEQFF. DNA of the CDR3: TGTGCCATCAGTGAGCCAAGAACAGCGGGAGGGCTTGAGCAGTTCTTC.